The clone carrying this T cell receptor beta chain was recorded a few times. Antigen: not known. The data originate from a study of vaccination and CD4 T cells after COVID-19. The overall study: Investigators drew the post-COVID samples a median 101 days after diagnosis, with a range of 35 to 161. Study results and caveats: Early timepoints after natural infection were not analyzed in these convalescent patients. Among reactive clones from convalescent patients, a median about 90% appeared only post-vaccination. Counts of SARS-CoV-2-reactive clonotypes had a median that went from around 19 to 38, a nonsignificant change.

TCRdb independently ran MiXCR on the PCR reads; one entry per CDR3 protein. Of 20,000 to 25,000 distinct CDR3 sequences listed, 58% are singletons. The starting material was CD4+ T cells from blood, obtained before SARS-CoV-2 vaccination. This sequence originates from a human donor who had recovered from COVID-19.

DNA for the CDR3: TGTGCCATCCGGGACGGGATGAACACTGAAGCTTTCTTT. Translated, it gives CAIRDGMNTEAFF. V and J are TRBV10-3 and TRBJ1-1; perhaps TRBD1 as D (5 bases). The CDR3 has 13 amino acids. CDR1 is ENHRY, CDR2 SYGVKD, per germline. Between the trimmed V and J ends, which lost 8 bases and 0 bases, there was a span of 10 bases.